The 26 T cell receptor beta chains presented below share a single source sample, sequenced in a study of post-analysis software for immune sequencing data. General study points: Comparison of patients with controls showed about 5 TRBV segments more frequent in patients, TRBV5-6, TRBV5-1 and TRBV20-1 among them.

Their antigens remain unidentified. Incorporated into the TCR beta cDNA libraries were unique molecular identifiers, which served to reduce PCR and sequencing biases. Each CDR3 protein is one row after TCRdb ran MiXCR on the PCR reads. The sample records roughly 600,000 distinct CDR3 sequences, roughly 40% being singletons. Sequencing was done on a sample of blood. Receptor source: a girl aged 5-17 years with multiple sclerosis.

This clonotype turned up a few times. The genes are TRBV7-6 and TRBJ2-7; D possibly corresponds to TRBD1 (5 bases). The CDR3 runs 16 residues. The V and J ends lost 1 base and 0 bases respectively, with 13 bases between them. Germline assignment: CDR1 SGHVS and CDR2 FNYEAQ. The CDR3 here is CASSLVLARDSYEQYF. The CDR3 coding sequence is TGTGCCAGCAGCTTAGTACTGGCCAGGGACTCCTACGAGCAGTACTTC.

J is TRBJ1-1 and V is TRBV12-3 or TRBV12-4; TRBD1 aligns across 7 bases. The V and J ends lost 6 bases and 1 base, in that order; junction bases with no gene match: 2. The CDR3 runs 13 residues. This chain's CDR3 is CASRGQSNTEAFF. DNA of the CDR3: TGTGCCAGCAGGGGACAGTCGAACACTGAAGCTTTCTTT.

The gene calls are TRBV6-1 and TRBJ1-2, with 7 positions matching TRBD1. The CDR3 is 15 residues long. Per the germline V gene, CDR1 is MNHNS and CDR2 is SASEGT. Trimming at V came to 3 bases and at J to 6 bases, leaving 10 bases not matched to a gene. The CDR3 loop is CASSDLGDRVDGYTF. Here the CDR3 DNA reads TGTGCCAGCAGTGATTTGGGCGACAGGGTTGATGGCTACACCTTC.

This clonotype has more than one count but fewer than ten. This rearrangement joins TRBV4-1 to TRBJ2-3; possible D gene TRBD2, 6 bases. The CDR3 totals 15 residues. The V gene's germline CDR1 is MGHRA and CDR2 YSYEKL. V lost 11 bases, J lost 3 bases, and 21 bases lay in between. The CDR3 region is CAGTLEGSRTDTQYF. CDR3 bases: TGCGCCGGCACCCTGGAGGGGAGCCGAACAGATACGCAGTATTTT.

The chain uses TRBV5-1 and TRBJ2-3; TRBD1 might be the D (5 bases). V lost 4 bases, J lost 2 bases, and 8 bases lay in between. The CDR3 totals 13 residues. In germline, CDR1 is SGHRS, CDR2 YFSETQ. Here the CDR3 reads CASSRQYTDTQYF. The CDR3 DNA reads TGCGCCAGCAGCCGACAGTACACAGATACGCAGTATTTT.

This clonotype was detected a few times. The chain couples TRBV5-1 to TRBJ2-1, with no clear D. Germline CDR1 SGHRS, CDR2 YFSETQ. The ends were cut back, 3 bases at V and 9 bases at J, with 16 bases in the middle. The CDR3 contains 14 residues. The CDR3 loop reads CASSSTLGMGEQFF. The CDR3 nucleotides read TGCGCCAGCAGCTCAACACTGGGCATGGGTGAGCAGTTCTTC.

The chain combines TRBV12-3 or TRBV12-4 with TRBJ1-2; D not certain. The CDR3 loop spans 12 amino acids. Trimming cost V 4 bases and J 4 bases, with 7 bases left between them. This chain's CDR3 is CASSSPGYGYTF. CDR3 coding DNA: TGTGCCAGCAGTTCCCCCGGCTATGGCTACACCTTC.

V is TRBV6-1 and J is TRBJ1-2, with no clear D. This CDR3 is 12 amino acids long. V lost 7 bases, J lost 11 bases, and 17 bases lay in between. The germline CDR1 and CDR2 sequences are MNHNS and SASEGT. The CDR3 DNA sequence: TGTGCCAGCACCGACCGGGCGACTCATTACACCTTC. Protein: CASTDRATHYTF.

The rearrangement joins TRBV10-3 to TRBJ1-1; a weak D match, TRBD1 (5 bases). The germline gives CDR1 ENHRY, CDR2 SYGVKD. CDR3 size: 14 residues. V lost 7 bases and J 3 bases, leaving 15 bases between the germline ends. This chain's CDR3 is CAITKGREHTEAFF. CDR3 DNA sequence: TGTGCCATCACTAAGGGACGGGAACACACTGAAGCTTTCTTT.

The chain combines TRBV29-1 with TRBJ2-4, with D possibly TRBD2 on 5 matching bases. The CDR3 spans 22 residues. CDR1 is SQVTM and CDR2 is ANQGSEA in the germline V gene. V lost 5 bases to trimming and J lost 0 bases, with 35 bases between them. In DNA form, the CDR3 reads TGCAGCGTTCCCAGTCCCAGAGGGTCGGGCTTACTGTGGTTCCTAGCCAAAAACATTCAGTACTTC. Residues: CSVPSPRGSGLLWFLAKNIQYF.

The chain couples TRBV6-1 to TRBJ2-7, with D possibly matching TRBD2 (6 bases). Per germline, CDR1 MNHNS and CDR2 SASEGT. There are 14 residues in the CDR3. The V end was cut by 6 bases, the J end by 6 bases, with 18 bases between. CDR3: CASRAGGRPGEQYF. The CDR3 DNA reads TGTGCCAGCAGAGCCGGAGGGCGGCCGGGCGAGCAGTACTTC.

This chain uses TRBV6-5 with TRBJ2-3; TRBD2 matches 9 bases. The CDR3 runs to 15 residues. Looked up from germline, CDR1 is MNHEY and CDR2 is SVGAGI. The V segment lost 11 bases and the J segment 4 bases; nucleotides outside the gene matches: 13. CDR3 DNA sequence: TGTGCCGGCAAAGCCGGGCGGGGGGGCGCAGATACGCAGTATTTT. Its translation: CAGKAGRGGADTQYF.

The rearrangement joins TRBV10-3 to TRBJ1-2; no reliable D call. V was clipped by 6 bases and J by 1 base, with 9 bases between them. The CDR3 sequence is 13 residues long. Germline-derived CDR1 and CDR2 are ENHRY and SYGVKD. The CDR3 sequence is CAIRAINNYGYTF. The CDR3 DNA follows: TGTGCCATCAGAGCGATCAATAACTATGGCTACACCTTC.

The CDR3 nucleotides read TGTGCCAGCAGTTTAAGCCGGCTATTCTCCTCAGGGGCCAACGTCCTGACTTTC. Its protein product is CASSLSRLFSSGANVLTF. V is TRBV12-3 or TRBV12-4 and J is TRBJ2-6; D is undetermined. The CDR3 is 18 residues long. V shed 2 bases and J shed 4 bases, with 18 bases lying between them.

This clonotype was recorded a few times. This chain connects TRBV4-2 to TRBJ2-5, with TRBD2 as a possible D gene (5 bases). Germline V gene data show CDR1 as LGHNA and CDR2 as YNFKEQ. V was trimmed by 0 bases and J by 2 bases, leaving 13 bases between them. This CDR3 has 16 residues. In DNA form, the CDR3 reads TGTGCCAGCAGCCAAGATTGGCGGAGCGGACAAGAGACCCAGTACTTC. This encodes CASSQDWRSGQETQYF.

This sequence joins TRBV2 and TRBJ2-1; 9 nucleotides agree with TRBD2. Germline assignment: CDR1 SNHLY and CDR2 FYNNEI. The CDR3 length is 13 residues. V was pared by 5 bases and J by 6 bases, with 2 bases of the junction left unmatched. CDR3 nucleotide sequence: TGTGCCAGCAGTTGGGGACTAGCCAATGAGCAGTTCTTC. Translating it yields CASSWGLANEQFF.

The V and J genes are TRBV5-1 and TRBJ1-2; D not resolved. The germline V and J ends were trimmed by 5 bases and 2 bases, with 10 bases remaining between them. This CDR3 region has 13 residues. Germline CDR1 SGHRS, CDR2 YFSETQ. This CDR3 is CASRREPNYGYTF. Here the CDR3 DNA reads TGCGCCAGCAGGAGGGAGCCCAACTATGGCTACACCTTC.

The chain uses TRBV4-2 and TRBJ2-1; 14 nucleotides line up with TRBD2. Germline CDR1 reads LGHNA; CDR2 reads YNFKEQ. This CDR3 spans 16 amino acids. J lost 3 bases, V lost 3 bases, and 1 base had no gene match. CDR3 bases: TGTGCCAGCAGCCACGGGACTAGCGGGGGCTACAATGAGCAGTTCTTC. This codes for CASSHGTSGGYNEQFF.

This rearrangement joins TRBV20-1 to TRBJ2-1, with D tentatively TRBD1 or TRBD2 (7 bases each). CDR3 length equals 12 residues. V lost 3 bases and J 14 bases, leaving 17 bases between the germline ends. CDR1 DFQATT and CDR2 SNEGSKA come from the germline V gene (reference sequence). CDR3 nucleotide sequence: TGCAGTGCTAGGCGTCCAGGGGGGGACGAGTTCTTC. Its protein is CSARRPGGDEFF.

CDR3 residues: CSAMDREPYEQYF. The DNA of the CDR3 is TGCAGTGCCATGGACAGGGAGCCCTACGAGCAGTACTTC. V usage is TRBV20-1 and J usage is TRBJ2-4; TRBD1 matches 8 bases. TRBJ2-7 explains the end of the DNA better; the J call may be wrong. This CDR3 has 13 residues. Germline lookup yields CDR1 DFQATT and CDR2 SNEGSKA (reference sequence).

The chain is built from TRBV5-1 and TRBJ2-1; D possibly matches TRBD1 or TRBD2 (5 bases each). The CDR3 sequence is 16 residues long. Trimming removed 4 bases from V and 0 bases from J, with 14 bases in between. Per germline, CDR1 SGHRS and CDR2 YFSETQ. Here the CDR3 DNA reads TGCGCCAGCAGCCCCGCTTGGGGGAGCTCCTACAATGAGCAGTTCTTC. Its translation is CASSPAWGSSYNEQFF.

The V call is TRBV3-1, the J call TRBJ2-7; D remains unclear. The V end lost 4 bases, the J end lost 1 base, and 11 bases lay between the germline ends. The CDR3 totals 14 residues. Germline V gene sequence: CDR1 LGHDT, CDR2 YNNKEL (reference sequence). The CDR3 bases are TGTGCCAGCAGCCCGGGCAGCCGATCCTACGAGCAGTACTTC. It yields the protein CASSPGSRSYEQYF.

The V gene is TRBV5-1, the J gene TRBJ2-2; D is perhaps TRBD2 (6 bases). Deletions cut 1 base from V and 1 base from J, with 8 bases between. CDR1 is SGHRS and CDR2 is YFSETQ in the germline V gene. This CDR3 comprises 15 residues. The chain's CDR3 is CASSLPGGNTGELFF. DNA for the CDR3: TGCGCCAGCAGCTTGCCCGGGGGGAACACCGGGGAGCTGTTTTTT. The full variable domain, completed using reference TRBV5-1 and TRBJ2-2, is KAGVTQTPRYLIKTRGQQVTLSCSPISGHRSVSWYQQTPGQGLQFLFEYFSETQRNKGNFPGRFSGRQFSNSRSEMNVSTLELGDSALYLCASSLPGGNTGELFFGEGSRLTVL.

This clonotype has only a few counts. The V and J genes are TRBV12-3 or TRBV12-4 and TRBJ2-7; possibly TRBD1 or TRBD2 for D (5 bases each). The CDR3 contains 15 residues. Trimming cost V 3 bases and J 1 base, with 13 bases left between them. CDR3 in DNA: TGTGCCAGCAGTTTTCTACCGGGGCGATCCTACGAGCAGTACTTC. This encodes CASSFLPGRSYEQYF.

This clonotype was seen more than once but under ten times. The gene calls are TRBV29-1 and TRBJ2-1; D call uncertain. V lost 7 bases to trimming and J lost 5 bases, with 6 bases between them. In germline, CDR1 is SQVTM, CDR2 ANQGSEA. The CDR3 is 10 amino acids. The CDR3, as DNA: TGCAGCGGTCTGGACAATGAGCAGTTCTTC. Residues: CSGLDNEQFF.

The V call is TRBV27, the J call TRBJ2-7, with 8 bases identical to TRBD1. From germline, CDR1 is MNHEY and CDR2 SMNVEV (reference sequence). V trimming: 3 bases; J trimming: 2 bases; junction bases outside the gene matches: 6. CDR3 length: 15 residues. The CDR3 coding sequence is TGTGCCAGCAGTTTTGCCGGGACAGGTGCCTACGAGCAGTACTTC. Translated: CASSFAGTGAYEQYF.